This T cell receptor (beta chain) comes out of a study of blood T cell repertoires in COVID-19. Study overall: COVID-19 samples, acute and convalescent, were from the United States, Italy and Spain. In each case, the material was cDNA or gDNA derived from T cells, B-cell-depleted T cells, or PBMCs.

In the authors' workflow: Amplification from reference gene primers served as the basis for estimated nucleated cell counts. Sequencing used immunoSEQ multiplex PCR; TCRdb keeps in-frame clones, though not all of them. Clonal size and the V and J genes are those of that table, whereas D and trimming came from the DNA. The data show 60,000 to 70,000 clones, with roughly 86% seen just once and more than 15% held by the top ten. This receptor was obtained from a man aged 35 to 55 with COVID-19, enrolled during active disease. Specimen: peripheral blood.

The CDR3 protein is CASSSGNYGYTF. The CDR3 coding sequence is TGCGCCAGCAGTTCGGGGAACTATGGCTACACCTTC. The chain has TRBV10-2 and TRBJ1-2; D remains ambiguous. Germline values: CDR1 WSHSY, CDR2 SAAADI. The CDR3 spans 12 residues. V shed 5 bases and J shed 2 bases, with 6 bases lying between them.